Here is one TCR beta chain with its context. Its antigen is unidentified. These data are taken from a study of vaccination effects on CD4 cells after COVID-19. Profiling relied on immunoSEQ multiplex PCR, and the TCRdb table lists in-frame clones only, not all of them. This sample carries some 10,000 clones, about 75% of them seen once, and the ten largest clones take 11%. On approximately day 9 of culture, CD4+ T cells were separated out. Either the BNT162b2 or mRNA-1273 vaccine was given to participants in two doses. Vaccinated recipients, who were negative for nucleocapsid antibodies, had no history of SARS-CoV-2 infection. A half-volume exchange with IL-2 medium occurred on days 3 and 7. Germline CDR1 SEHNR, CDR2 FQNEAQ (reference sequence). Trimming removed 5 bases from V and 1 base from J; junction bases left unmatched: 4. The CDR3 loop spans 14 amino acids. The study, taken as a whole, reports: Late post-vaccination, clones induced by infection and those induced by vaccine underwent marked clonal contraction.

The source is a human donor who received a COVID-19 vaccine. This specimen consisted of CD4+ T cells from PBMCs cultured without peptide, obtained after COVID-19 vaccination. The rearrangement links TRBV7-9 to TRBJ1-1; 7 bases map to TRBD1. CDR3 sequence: CASSIRQGNTEAFF. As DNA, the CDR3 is TGTGCCAGCAGCATCCGACAGGGGAACACTGAAGCTTTCTTT.